This record looks at one T cell receptor beta chain sequence and its context. What it recognizes is unknown. The CDR3 extends 3 residues past the end of the read, so its final part is completed from the germline J gene. This CDR3 is 17 amino acids long. Germline V CDR1 and CDR2: KGHSH, LQKENI. Trimming pared 6 bases from V and 2 bases from J, leaving 23 bases between. This sample was included in a study of T cells in women clearing cervical HPV infection. Whole-study results and caveats: CIN3+ cases had significantly higher TCR richness than controls; evenness did not differ. Cases and controls were distinguished at AUC over 0.75 by richness and V genes.

Sequencing was performed with immunoSEQ multiplex PCR; in TCRdb, only in-frame clones are kept and a portion is missing. This specimen shows fewer than 50,000 clones; the ten leading clones hold 7.6%. Sequenced sample: blood buffy coat. The TCR sequence derives from a woman between 18 and 70 years old with a cervical HPV16 infection that either progressed to CIN3+ or cleared (not recorded which). This chain connects TRBV18 to TRBJ2-7; D call uncertain. CDR3 DNA, as far as it was read: TGTGCCAGCTCTCCCCTCGCGGTCGGAATCCAGACCTACGAG. The encoded protein is CASSPLAVGIQTYE. The full CDR3 protein is CASSPLAVGIQTYEQYF.